This T cell receptor (beta chain) comes out of a study of response to subunit inactivated influenza vaccine. Study observations and caveats: Authors suggested that a seasonal influenza vaccination recruits few new T cells each time.

In germline, CDR1 is SGHTA, CDR2 FQGNSA. With 5 bases removed from V and 5 bases from J, the gap between germline ends came to 12 bases. This CDR3 has 14 amino acids. Concerning this clonotype itself: Its specificity is unknown.

One entry per CDR3 protein, called by TCRdb with MiXCR from the RT-PCR reads. This sample yields about 650,000 distinct CDR3 sequences, of which less than 15% are seen a single time; 7.5% to 8% belongs to the top ten. This receptor was obtained from a man aged 45-65 years who received an inactivated influenza vaccine. The starting material was PBMCs from blood, obtained less than 15 days before vaccination. The rearrangement links TRBV7-2 to TRBJ1-4; D gene unclear. The CDR3 protein is CASSTDGKNEKLFF. The CDR3 DNA reads TGTGCCAGCAGCACGGACGGGAAGAATGAAAAACTGTTTTTT.